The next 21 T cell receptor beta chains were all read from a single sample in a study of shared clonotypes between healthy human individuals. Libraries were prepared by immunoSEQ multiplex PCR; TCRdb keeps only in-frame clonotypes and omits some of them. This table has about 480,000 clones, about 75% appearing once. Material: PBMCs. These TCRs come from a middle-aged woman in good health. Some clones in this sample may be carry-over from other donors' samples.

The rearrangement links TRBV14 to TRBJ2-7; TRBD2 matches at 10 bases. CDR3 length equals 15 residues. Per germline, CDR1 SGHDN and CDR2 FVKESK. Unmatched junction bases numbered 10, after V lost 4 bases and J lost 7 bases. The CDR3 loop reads CASSRTGLALREQYF. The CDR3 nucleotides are TGTGCCAGCAGCCGTACGGGACTAGCGCTTAGGGAGCAGTACTTC.

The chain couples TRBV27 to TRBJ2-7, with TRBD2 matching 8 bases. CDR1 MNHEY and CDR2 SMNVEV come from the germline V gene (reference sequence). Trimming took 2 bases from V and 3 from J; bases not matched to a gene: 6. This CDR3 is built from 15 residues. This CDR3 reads CASSLSLAGNYEQYF. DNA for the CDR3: TGTGCCAGCAGTTTAAGCCTAGCGGGTAACTACGAGCAGTACTTC.

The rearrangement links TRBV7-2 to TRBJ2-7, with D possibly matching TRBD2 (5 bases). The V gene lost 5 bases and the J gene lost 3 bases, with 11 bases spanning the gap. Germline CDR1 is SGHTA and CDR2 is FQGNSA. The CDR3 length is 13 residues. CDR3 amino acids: CASSRTRNYEQYF. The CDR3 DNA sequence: TGTGCCAGCAGCCGTACTAGAAACTACGAGCAGTACTTC.

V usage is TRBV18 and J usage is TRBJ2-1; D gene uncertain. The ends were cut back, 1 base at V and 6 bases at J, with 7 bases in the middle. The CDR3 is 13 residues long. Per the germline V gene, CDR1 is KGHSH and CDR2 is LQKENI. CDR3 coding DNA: TGTGCCAGCTCACCACTATTGGGCAATGAGCAGTTCTTC. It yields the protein CASSPLLGNEQFF.

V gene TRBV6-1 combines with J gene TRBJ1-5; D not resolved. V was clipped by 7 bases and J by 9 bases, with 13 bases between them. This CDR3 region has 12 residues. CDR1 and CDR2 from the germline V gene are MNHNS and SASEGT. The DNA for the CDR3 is TGTGCCAGCAACGAGCGTGATCTGCCCCAGCATTTT. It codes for CASNERDLPQHF.

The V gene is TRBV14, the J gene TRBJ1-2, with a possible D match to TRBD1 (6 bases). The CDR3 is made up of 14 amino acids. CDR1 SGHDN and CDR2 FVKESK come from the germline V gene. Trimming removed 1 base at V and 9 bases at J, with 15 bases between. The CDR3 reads CASSQVGGARSYTF. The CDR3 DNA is TGTGCCAGCAGCCAAGTCGGGGGCGCGAGGAGCTACACCTTC.

CDR3 sequence (DNA): TGTGCCAGCAGCTTAGACTTAGGCCTTTATAGCAATCAGCCCCAGCATTTT. This gives the protein CASSLDLGLYSNQPQHF. V is TRBV7-2 and J is TRBJ1-5; D call uncertain. In germline, CDR1 is SGHTA, CDR2 FQGNSA. Trimming took off 1 base at V and 0 bases at J, with 13 bases between the two ends. The CDR3 has 17 residues.

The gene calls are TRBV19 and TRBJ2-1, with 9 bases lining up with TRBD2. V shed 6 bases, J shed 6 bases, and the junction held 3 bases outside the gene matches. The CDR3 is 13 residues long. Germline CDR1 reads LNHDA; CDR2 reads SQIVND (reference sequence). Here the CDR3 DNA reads TGTGCCAGTAGGGTAGCGGGAGCCAATGAGCAGTTCTTC. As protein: CASRVAGANEQFF.

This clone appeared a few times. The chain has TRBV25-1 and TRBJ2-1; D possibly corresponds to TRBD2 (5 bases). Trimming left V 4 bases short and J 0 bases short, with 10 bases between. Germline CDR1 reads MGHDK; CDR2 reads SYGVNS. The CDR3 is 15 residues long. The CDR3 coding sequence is TGTGCCAGCAGTGGGACTGATTACTCCTACAATGAGCAGTTCTTC. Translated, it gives CASSGTDYSYNEQFF.

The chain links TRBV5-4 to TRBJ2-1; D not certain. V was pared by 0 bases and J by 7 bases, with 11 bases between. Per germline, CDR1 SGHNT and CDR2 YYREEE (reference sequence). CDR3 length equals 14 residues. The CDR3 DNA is TGTGCCAGCAGCTTGGCGAGGAGTTTAAATGAGCAGTTCTTC. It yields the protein CASSLARSLNEQFF.

The CDR3 is CSVRGTSRYNEQFF. The CDR3 DNA is TGCAGCGTTCGTGGGACTAGCCGTTACAATGAGCAGTTCTTC. This rearrangement joins TRBV29-1 to TRBJ2-1; 9 nucleotides line up with TRBD2. Germline CDR1 SQVTM, CDR2 ANQGSEA. The CDR3 totals 14 residues. Trimming cost V 5 bases and J 4 bases; bases outside gene matches: 6.

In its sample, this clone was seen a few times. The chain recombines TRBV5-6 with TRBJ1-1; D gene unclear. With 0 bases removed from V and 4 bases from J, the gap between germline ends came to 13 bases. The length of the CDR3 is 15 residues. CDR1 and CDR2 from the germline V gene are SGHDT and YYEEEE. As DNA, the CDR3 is TGTGCCAGCAGCTTGGTTGGGGATTCCCTCACTGAAGCTTTCTTT. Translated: CASSLVGDSLTEAFF.

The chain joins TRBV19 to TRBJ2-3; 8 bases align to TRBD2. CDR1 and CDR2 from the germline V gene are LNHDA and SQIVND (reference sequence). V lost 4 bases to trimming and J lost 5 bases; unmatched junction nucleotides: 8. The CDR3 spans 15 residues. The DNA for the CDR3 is TGTGCCAGTAGTACCCAAAGCGGGGGATTAGATACGCAGTATTTT. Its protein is CASSTQSGGLDTQYF. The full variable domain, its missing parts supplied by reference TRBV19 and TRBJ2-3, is DGGITQSPKYLFRKEGQNVTLSCEQNLNHDAMYWYRQDPGQGLRLIYYSQIVNDFQKGDIAEGYSVSREKKESFPLTVTSAQKNPTAFYLCASSTQSGGLDTQYFGPGTRLTVL.

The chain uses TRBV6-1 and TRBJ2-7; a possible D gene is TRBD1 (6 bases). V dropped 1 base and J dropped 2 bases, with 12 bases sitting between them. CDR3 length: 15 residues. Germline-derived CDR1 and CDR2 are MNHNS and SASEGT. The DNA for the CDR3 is TGTGCCAGCAGTGAAGGGCAGGGGAATCCCTACGAGCAGTACTTC. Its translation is CASSEGQGNPYEQYF.

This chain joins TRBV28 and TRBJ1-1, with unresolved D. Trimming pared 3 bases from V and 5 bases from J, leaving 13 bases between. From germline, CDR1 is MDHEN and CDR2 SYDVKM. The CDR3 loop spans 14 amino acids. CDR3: CASSLMVPATEAFF. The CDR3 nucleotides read TGTGCCAGCAGTTTGATGGTACCAGCGACTGAAGCTTTCTTT.

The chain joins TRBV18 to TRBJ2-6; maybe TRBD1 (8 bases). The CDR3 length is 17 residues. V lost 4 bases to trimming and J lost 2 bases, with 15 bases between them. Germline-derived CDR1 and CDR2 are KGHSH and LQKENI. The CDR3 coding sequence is TGTGCCAGCTCACGGACAGGGAGGGATGCTGGGGCCAACGTCCTGACTTTC. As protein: CASSRTGRDAGANVLTF.

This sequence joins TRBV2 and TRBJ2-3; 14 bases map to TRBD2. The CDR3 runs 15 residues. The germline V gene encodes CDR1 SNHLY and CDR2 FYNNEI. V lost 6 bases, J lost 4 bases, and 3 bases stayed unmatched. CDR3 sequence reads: CASRRLAGGSDTQYF. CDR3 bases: TGTGCCAGCAGGAGACTAGCGGGAGGGTCAGATACGCAGTATTTT.

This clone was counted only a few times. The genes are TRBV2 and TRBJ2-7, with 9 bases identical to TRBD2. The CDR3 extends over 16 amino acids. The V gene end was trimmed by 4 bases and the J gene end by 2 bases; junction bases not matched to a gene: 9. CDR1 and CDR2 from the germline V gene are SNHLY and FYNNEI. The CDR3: CASSASGLATTYEQYF. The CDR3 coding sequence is TGTGCCAGCAGTGCTTCGGGACTAGCAACGACCTACGAGCAGTACTTC.

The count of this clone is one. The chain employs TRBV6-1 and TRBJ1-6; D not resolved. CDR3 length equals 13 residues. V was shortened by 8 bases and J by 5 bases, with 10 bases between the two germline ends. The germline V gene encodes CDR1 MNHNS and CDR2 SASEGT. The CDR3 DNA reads TGTGCCAGCCGGTGGGCAGATAATTCACCCCTCCACTTT. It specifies CASRWADNSPLHF.

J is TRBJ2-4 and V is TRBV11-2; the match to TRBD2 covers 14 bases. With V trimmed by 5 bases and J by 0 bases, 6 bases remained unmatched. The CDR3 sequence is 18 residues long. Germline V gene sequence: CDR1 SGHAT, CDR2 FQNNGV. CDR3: CASSPGTSGSVAKNIQYF. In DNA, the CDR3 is TGTGCCAGCAGCCCGGGGACTAGCGGGAGTGTAGCCAAAAACATTCAGTACTTC.

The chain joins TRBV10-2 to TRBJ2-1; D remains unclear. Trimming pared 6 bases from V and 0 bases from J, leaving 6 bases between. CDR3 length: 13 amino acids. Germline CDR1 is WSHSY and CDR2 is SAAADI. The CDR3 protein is CASRLSSYNEQFF. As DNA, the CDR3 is TGCGCCAGCAGATTGAGCTCCTACAATGAGCAGTTCTTC.